This entry concerns a single T cell receptor (beta chain). Synthetic TCR analog templates were added to each PCR reaction. Only in-frame clones appear in the TCRdb table, and some are missing; sequencing was by immunoSEQ multiplex PCR. This table has about 50,000 clones, roughly 80% appearing once. The data derive from a study of PD-L1 blockade in urothelial cancer. As for the study in general: Blood analyses occurred 3 weeks (second dose) and 6 weeks post treatment start. The median number of T cells present in blood samples was 140,000 to 150,000.

Described time point: pretreatment peripheral blood. Germline V gene sequence: CDR1 MDHEN, CDR2 SYDVKM. V gave up 1 base and J gave up 8 bases, with 8 bases separating them. The length of the CDR3 is 12 residues. This chain joins TRBV28 and TRBJ1-2; D not resolved. The sample consisted of PBMCs, taken around atezolizumab (anti-PD-L1) treatment. This TCR came from a man in his sixties or seventies with urothelial cancer. The CDR3 DNA sequence: TGTGCCAGCAGTTTATTCCGGGGAGGCTACACCTTC. This gives the protein CASSLFRGGYTF.